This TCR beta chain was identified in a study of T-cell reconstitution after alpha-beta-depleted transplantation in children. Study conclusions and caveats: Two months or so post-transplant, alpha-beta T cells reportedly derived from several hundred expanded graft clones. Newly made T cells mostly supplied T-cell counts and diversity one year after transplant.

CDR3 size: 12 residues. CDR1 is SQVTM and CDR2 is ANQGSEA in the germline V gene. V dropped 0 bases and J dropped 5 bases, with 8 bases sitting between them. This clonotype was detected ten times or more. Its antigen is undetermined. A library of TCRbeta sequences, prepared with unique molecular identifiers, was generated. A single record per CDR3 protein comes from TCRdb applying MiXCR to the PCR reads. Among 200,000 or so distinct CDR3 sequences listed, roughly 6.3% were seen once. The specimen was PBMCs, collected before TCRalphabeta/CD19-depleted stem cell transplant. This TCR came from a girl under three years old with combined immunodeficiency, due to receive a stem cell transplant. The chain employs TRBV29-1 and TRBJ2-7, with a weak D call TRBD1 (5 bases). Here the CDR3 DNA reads TGCAGCGTTGAAGACAGGGTTCACGAGCAGTACTTC. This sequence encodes CSVEDRVHEQYF.